The T cell receptor (beta chain) under discussion was sequenced for a study of T-cell memory formation after mild COVID-19. The overall study: Clusters were largely donor specific.

Comments on this clonotype: Its antigen is undetermined.

Study observations and caveats: Pre-infection memory carried some responding clones, suggesting that cross-reactive memory joined. Whether second-wave clones peaking at day 37 were SARS-CoV-2 specific went unconfirmed.

TCRdb ran MiXCR on the 5' RACE reads and lists one entry per CDR3 protein. The sample contains roughly 380,000 distinct CDR3 sequences, around 27% of which appear only once. The V gene's germline CDR1 is SGDLS and CDR2 YYNGEE. V lost 4 bases and J lost 4, with 20 bases in between. The CDR3 covers 17 residues. The chain couples TRBV9 to TRBJ2-2; D perhaps matches TRBD1 (7 bases). This receptor was taken from an adult woman who had mild COVID-19 (a few samples of this study predate the infection). Cell type and time point are not known. The material sequenced was PBMCs or a T cell subset sorted from them (not recorded which). Here the CDR3 reads CASSKTGGGLFTGELFF. CDR3 coding DNA: TGTGCCAGCAGCAAGACCGGAGGGGGCCTATTCACCGGGGAGCTGTTTTTT.